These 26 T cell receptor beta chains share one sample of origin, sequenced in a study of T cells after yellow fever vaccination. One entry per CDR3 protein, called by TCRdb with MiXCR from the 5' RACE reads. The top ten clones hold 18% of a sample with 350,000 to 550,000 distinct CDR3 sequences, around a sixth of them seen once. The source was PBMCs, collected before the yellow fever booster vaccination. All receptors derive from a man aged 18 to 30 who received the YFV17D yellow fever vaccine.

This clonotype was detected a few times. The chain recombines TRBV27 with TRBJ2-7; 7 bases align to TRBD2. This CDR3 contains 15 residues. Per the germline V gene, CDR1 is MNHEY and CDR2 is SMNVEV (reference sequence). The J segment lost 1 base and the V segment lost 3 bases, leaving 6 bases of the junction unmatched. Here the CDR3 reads CASSLTGEGSYEQYV. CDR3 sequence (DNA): TGTGCCAGCAGTTTGACGGGGGAGGGGTCCTACGAGCAGTACGTC.

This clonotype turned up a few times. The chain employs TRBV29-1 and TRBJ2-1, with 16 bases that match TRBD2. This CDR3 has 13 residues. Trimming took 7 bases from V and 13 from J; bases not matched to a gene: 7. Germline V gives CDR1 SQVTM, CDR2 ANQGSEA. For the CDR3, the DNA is TGCAGCGCCTCAGGGACTAGCGGGGGGGTTCAGTTCTTC. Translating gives CSASGTSGGVQFF.

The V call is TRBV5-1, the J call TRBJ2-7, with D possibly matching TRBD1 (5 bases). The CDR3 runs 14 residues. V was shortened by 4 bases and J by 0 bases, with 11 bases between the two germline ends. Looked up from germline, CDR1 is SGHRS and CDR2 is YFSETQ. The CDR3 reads CASSPFDSSYEQYF. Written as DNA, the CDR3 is TGCGCCAGCAGCCCGTTTGACAGCTCCTACGAGCAGTACTTC.

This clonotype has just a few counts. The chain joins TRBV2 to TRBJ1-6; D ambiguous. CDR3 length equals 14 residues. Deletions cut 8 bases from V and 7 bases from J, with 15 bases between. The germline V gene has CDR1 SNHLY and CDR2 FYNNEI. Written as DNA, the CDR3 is TGTGCCAGCCAGGCGGACGAATCCAATTCACCCCTCCACTTT. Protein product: CASQADESNSPLHF.

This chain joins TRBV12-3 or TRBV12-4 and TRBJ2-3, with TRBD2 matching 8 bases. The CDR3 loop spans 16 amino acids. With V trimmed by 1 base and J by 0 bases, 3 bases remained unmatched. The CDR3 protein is CASSLDQRGSTDTQYF. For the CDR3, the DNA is TGTGCCAGCAGTTTAGACCAGCGGGGGAGCACAGATACGCAGTATTTT.

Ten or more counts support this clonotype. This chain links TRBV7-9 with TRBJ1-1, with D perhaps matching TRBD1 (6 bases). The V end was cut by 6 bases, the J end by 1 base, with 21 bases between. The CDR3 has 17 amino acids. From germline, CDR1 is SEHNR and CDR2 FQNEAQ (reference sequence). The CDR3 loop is CASSSGRDTNSNTEAFF. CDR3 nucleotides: TGTGCCAGCAGTTCCGGACGGGACACCAATTCGAACACTGAAGCTTTCTTT.

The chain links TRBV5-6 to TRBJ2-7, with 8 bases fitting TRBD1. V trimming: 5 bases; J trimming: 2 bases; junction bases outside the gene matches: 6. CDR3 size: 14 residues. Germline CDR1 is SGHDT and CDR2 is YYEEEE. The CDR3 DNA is TGTGCCAGCAGGAGACAGGGGAGCGCCTACGAGCAGTACGTC. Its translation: CASRRQGSAYEQYV.

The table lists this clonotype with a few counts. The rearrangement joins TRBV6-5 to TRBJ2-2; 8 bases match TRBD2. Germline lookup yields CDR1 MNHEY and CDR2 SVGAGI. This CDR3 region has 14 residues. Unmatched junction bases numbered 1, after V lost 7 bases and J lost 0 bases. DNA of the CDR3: TGTGCCAGCAAGCGGGGGCCGAACACCGGGGAGCTGTTTTTT. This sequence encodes CASKRGPNTGELFF.

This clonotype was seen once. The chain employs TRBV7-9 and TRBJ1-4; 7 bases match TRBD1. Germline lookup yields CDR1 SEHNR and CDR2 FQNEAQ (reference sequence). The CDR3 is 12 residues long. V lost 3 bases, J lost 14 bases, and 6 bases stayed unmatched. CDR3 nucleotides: TGTGCCAGCAGCTTTACAGGGGCGTTTCTGTTTTTT. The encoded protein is CASSFTGAFLFF.

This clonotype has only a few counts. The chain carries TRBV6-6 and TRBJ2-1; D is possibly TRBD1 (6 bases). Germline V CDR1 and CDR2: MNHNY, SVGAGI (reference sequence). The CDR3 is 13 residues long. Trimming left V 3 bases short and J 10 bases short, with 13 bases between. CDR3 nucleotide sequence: TGTGCCAGCAGTTATAACAGGGAAGTCGAGCAGTTCTTC. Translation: CASSYNREVEQFF.

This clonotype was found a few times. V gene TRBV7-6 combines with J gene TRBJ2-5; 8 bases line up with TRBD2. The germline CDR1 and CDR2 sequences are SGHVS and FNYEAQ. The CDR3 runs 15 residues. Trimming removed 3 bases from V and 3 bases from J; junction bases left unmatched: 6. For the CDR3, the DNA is TGTGCCAGCAGCTTTTTAGCGGGGAGTAAAGAGACCCAGTACTTC. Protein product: CASSFLAGSKETQYF.

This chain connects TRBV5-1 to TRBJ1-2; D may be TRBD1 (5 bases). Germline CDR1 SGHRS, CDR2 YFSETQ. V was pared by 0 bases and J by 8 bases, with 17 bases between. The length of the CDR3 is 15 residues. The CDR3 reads CASSLEWGPLRGYTF. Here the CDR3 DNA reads TGCGCCAGCAGCTTGGAGTGGGGCCCCCTGCGCGGCTACACCTTC.

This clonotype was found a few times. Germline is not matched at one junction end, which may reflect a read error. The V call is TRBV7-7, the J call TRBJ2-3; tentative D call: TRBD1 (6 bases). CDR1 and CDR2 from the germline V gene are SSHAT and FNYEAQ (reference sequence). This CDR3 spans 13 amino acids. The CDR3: CASSVTGGDTQYF. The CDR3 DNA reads TGTGCTAGCAGCGTGACAGGCGGCGATACGCAGTATTTT.

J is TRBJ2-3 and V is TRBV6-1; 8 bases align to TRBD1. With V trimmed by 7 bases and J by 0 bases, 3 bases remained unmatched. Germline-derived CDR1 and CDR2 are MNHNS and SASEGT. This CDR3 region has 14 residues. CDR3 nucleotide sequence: TGTGCCAGCACCGACAGGGGAAGCACAGATACGCAGTATTTT. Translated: CASTDRGSTDTQYF.

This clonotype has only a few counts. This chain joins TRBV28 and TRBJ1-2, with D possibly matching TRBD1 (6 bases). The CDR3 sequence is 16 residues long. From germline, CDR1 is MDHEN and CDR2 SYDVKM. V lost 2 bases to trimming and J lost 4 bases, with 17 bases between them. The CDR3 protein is CASSLLGGGAGYGYTF. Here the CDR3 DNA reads TGTGCCAGCAGTTTACTCGGCGGGGGCGCGGGCTATGGCTACACCTTC.

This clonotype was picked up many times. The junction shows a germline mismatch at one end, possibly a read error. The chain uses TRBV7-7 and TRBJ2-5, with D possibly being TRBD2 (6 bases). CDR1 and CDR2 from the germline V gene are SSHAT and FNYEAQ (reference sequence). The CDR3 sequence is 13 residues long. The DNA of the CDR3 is TGTGCTAGCAGCGCGGGGACCGGGGAGACCCAGTACTTC. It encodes CASSAGTGETQYF.

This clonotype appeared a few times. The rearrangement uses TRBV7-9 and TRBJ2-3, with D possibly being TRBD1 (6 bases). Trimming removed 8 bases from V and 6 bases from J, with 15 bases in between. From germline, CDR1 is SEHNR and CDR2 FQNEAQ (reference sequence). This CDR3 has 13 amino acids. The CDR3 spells CASDLRGLDTQYF. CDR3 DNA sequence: TGTGCCAGCGACTTAAGGGGGTTGGATACGCAGTATTTT.

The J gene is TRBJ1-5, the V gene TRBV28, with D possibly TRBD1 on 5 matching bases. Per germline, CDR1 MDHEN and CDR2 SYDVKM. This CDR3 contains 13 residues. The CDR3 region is CAARGYSNQPQHF. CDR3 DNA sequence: TGTGCTGCGCGGGGGTATAGCAATCAGCCCCAGCATTTT.

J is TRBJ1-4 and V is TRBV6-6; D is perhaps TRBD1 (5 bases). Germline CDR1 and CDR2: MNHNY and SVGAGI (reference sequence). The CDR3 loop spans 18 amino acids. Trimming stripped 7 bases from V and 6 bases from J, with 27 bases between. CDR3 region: CASTPRWGLQVVDEKLFF. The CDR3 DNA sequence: TGTGCCAGCACCCCCCGTTGGGGACTACAGGTTGTGGATGAAAAACTGTTTTTT.

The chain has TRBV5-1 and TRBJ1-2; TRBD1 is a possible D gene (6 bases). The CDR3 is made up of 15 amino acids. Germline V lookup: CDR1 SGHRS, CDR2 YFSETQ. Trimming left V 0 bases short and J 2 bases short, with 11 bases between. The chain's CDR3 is CASSLAGAPNYGYTF. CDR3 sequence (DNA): TGCGCCAGCAGCTTGGCAGGGGCTCCCAACTATGGCTACACCTTC.

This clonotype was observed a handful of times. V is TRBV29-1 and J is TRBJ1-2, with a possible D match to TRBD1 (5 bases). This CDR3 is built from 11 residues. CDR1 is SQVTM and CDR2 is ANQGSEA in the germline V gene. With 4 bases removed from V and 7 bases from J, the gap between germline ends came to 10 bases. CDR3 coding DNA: TGCAGCGTTGCCCAGGGAGGTGGCTACACCTTC. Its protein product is CSVAQGGGYTF. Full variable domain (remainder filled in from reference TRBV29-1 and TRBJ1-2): SAVISQKPSRDICQRGTSLTIQCQVDSQVTMMFWYRQQPGQSLTLIATANQGSEATYESGFVIDKFPISRPNLTFSTLTVSNMSPEDSSIYLCSVAQGGGYTFGSGTRLTVV.

The CDR3: CASSSGPHTEAFF. The CDR3 DNA sequence: TGTGCCAGCAGCTCGGGACCTCACACTGAAGCTTTCTTT. The chain joins TRBV7-9 to TRBJ1-1; tentatively, D is TRBD1 (5 bases). CDR3 length: 13 residues. V shed 4 bases and J shed 3 bases, with 9 bases lying between them. Per the germline V gene, CDR1 is SEHNR and CDR2 is FQNEAQ (reference sequence).

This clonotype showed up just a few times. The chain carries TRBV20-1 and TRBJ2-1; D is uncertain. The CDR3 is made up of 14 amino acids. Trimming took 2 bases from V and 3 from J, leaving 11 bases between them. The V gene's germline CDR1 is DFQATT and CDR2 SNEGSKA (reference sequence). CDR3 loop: CSARSWTDYNEQFF. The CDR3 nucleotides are TGCAGTGCTAGATCGTGGACGGACTACAATGAGCAGTTCTTC.

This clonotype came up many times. The CDR3 region is CASSGKTGTLGETQYF. CDR3 bases: TGTGCCAGCAGCGGAAAGACAGGCACCTTAGGGGAGACCCAGTACTTC. The chain employs TRBV9 and TRBJ2-5, with D tentatively TRBD1 (6 bases). CDR3 length: 16 residues. V was trimmed by 3 bases and J by 5 bases, leaving 20 bases between them. The V gene's germline CDR1 is SGDLS and CDR2 YYNGEE.

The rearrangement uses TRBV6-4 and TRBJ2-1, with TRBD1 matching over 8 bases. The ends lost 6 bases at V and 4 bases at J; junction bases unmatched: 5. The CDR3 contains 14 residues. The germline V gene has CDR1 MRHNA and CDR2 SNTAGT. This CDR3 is CASSGQGGYNEQFF. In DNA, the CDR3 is TGTGCCAGCAGCGGACAGGGCGGGTACAATGAGCAGTTCTTC.

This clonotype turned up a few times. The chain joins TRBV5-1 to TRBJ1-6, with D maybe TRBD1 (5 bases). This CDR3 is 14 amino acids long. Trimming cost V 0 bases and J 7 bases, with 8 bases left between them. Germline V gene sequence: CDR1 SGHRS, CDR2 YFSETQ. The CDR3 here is CASSLEGLNSPLHF. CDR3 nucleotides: TGCGCCAGCAGCTTGGAGGGGCTGAATTCACCCCTCCACTTT.